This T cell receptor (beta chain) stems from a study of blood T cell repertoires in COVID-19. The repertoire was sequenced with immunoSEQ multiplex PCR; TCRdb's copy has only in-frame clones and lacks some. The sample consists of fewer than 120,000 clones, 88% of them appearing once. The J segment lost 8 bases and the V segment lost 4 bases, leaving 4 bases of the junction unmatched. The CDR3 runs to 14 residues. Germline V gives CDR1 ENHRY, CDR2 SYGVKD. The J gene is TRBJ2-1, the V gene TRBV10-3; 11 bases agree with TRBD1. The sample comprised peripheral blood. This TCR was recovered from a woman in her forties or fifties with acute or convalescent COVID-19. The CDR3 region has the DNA TGTGCCATCAGTGCAAGGACAGGGGGCGATGAGCAGTTCTTC. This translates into CAISARTGGDEQFF.